The 13 T cell receptor beta chains in this list originate from one sample, sequenced in a study of cytomegalovirus exposure and HLA in healthy donors. Both 60 Vbeta primers and 13 Jbeta primers went into the PCR. Method: immunoSEQ multiplex PCR; TCRdb's copy keeps in-frame clones and lacks some. The sample includes roughly 120,000 clones, 77% of them seen just once. Sequenced sample: PBMCs. The source is a young man in good health and CMV-seropositive.

The sample holds a few counts of this clone. The rearrangement uses TRBV9 and TRBJ2-2, with 10 positions matching TRBD2. V gave up 0 bases and J gave up 7 bases; unmatched junction bases: 6. Germline V CDR1 and CDR2: SGDLS, YYNGEE. CDR3 length: 16 amino acids. This CDR3 is CASSVGGTSAGGELFF. DNA for the CDR3: TGTGCCAGCAGCGTAGGCGGGACTAGCGCGGGCGGGGAGCTGTTTTTT.

The V call is TRBV6-1, the J call TRBJ1-1; possible D gene TRBD1, 5 bases. Trimming took off 5 bases at V and 2 bases at J, with 12 bases between the two ends. This CDR3 contains 14 residues. CDR1 is MNHNS, CDR2 SASEGT, per germline. CDR3 in amino acids: CASSPGQTNTEAFF. The CDR3 DNA is TGTGCCAGCAGTCCCGGACAAACCAACACTGAAGCTTTCTTT.

This clone was seen more than once but under ten times. This chain links TRBV9 with TRBJ2-1; TRBD2 aligns across 8 bases. Germline V gene sequence: CDR1 SGDLS, CDR2 YYNGEE. The CDR3 totals 16 residues. V trimming: 4 bases; J trimming: 3 bases; junction bases outside the gene matches: 9. The CDR3: CASSLTPGLDYNEQFF. CDR3 nucleotides: TGTGCCAGCAGCTTAACCCCGGGACTAGACTACAATGAGCAGTTCTTC.

In regard to this clone: Germline and junction disagree at one end, which may indicate a read error. V gene TRBV4-1 combines with J gene TRBJ2-3, with 10 bases matching TRBD2. Germline CDR1 and CDR2: MGHRA and YSYEKL. There are 16 residues in the CDR3. As DNA, the CDR3 is TGCGCCAGCAGCTCGCTAGCGGGAGTCGGCACAAATACGCAGTATTTT. Encoded protein: CASSSLAGVGTNTQYF.

The genes are TRBV11-3 and TRBJ2-4; the D gene is possibly TRBD1 (6 bases). CDR3 size: 15 residues. The V and J ends lost 5 bases and 2 bases respectively, with 13 bases between them. The germline V gene has CDR1 SGHNT and CDR2 YENEEA. CDR3 sequence: CASSPRQVSKNIQYF. The CDR3 region has the DNA TGTGCCAGCAGCCCAAGACAGGTCTCCAAAAACATTCAGTACTTC.

The chain employs TRBV6-5 and TRBJ2-1; 11 bases are a match to TRBD2. With 4 bases clipped from V and 6 bases from J, the junction kept 5 bases outside the gene matches. Looked up from germline, CDR1 is MNHEY and CDR2 is SVGAGI. The CDR3 spans 15 residues. The CDR3 nucleotides are TGTGCCAGCAGTTCTGGGACTAGCGGTCTCAATGAGCAGTTCTTC. It yields the protein CASSSGTSGLNEQFF.

The chain joins TRBV10-3 to TRBJ2-7; 7 bases are shared with TRBD2. The CDR3 has 13 amino acids. CDR1 and CDR2 from the germline V gene are ENHRY and SYGVKD. V trimming: 6 bases; J trimming: 3 bases; junction bases outside the gene matches: 5. The CDR3 DNA is TGTGCCATCAGCGGACTAGAAGTCTACGAGCAGTACTTC. Translation: CAISGLEVYEQYF.

Regarding this clone: The germline gene is not matched at one end of the junction; a read error may be the cause. The chain combines TRBV7-9 with TRBJ2-1; 7 bases are a match to TRBD2. Per the germline V gene, CDR1 is SEHNR and CDR2 is FQNEAQ (reference sequence). The CDR3 has 16 residues. The CDR3 spells CASCFGTTRSYNEQFF. CDR3 nucleotides: TGTGCCAGCTGCTTCGGGACTACCCGCTCCTACAATGAGCAGTTCTTC.

The chain couples TRBV30 to TRBJ2-1, with TRBD2 matching over 7 bases. Per germline, CDR1 GTSNPN and CDR2 SVGIG (reference sequence). This CDR3 contains 14 residues. Losses at the gene ends were 4 bases for V and 6 bases for J; bases not matched to a gene: 9. CDR3 DNA sequence: TGTGCCTGGATGGATGGGGGAGGGCCCAATGAGCAGTTCTTC. Encoded protein: CAWMDGGGPNEQFF.

The CDR3 nucleotides are TGTGCCAGCAGTCCGGGACAGGGACCAGATACGCAGTATTTT. Amino acids: CASSPGQGPDTQYF. The genes are TRBV6-1 and TRBJ2-3, with 9 bases identical to TRBD1. Germline values: CDR1 MNHNS, CDR2 SASEGT. V was pared by 5 bases and J by 4 bases, with 4 bases of the junction left unmatched. The CDR3 is 14 amino acids.

This clone was seen ten or more times. The CDR3 sequence is CASSLGGLTGELFF. CDR3 coding DNA: TGTGCCAGCAGCTTGGGGGGCCTCACCGGGGAGCTGTTTTTT. The J gene is TRBJ2-2, the V gene TRBV5-4; tentative D call: TRBD1 (5 bases). CDR1 is SGHNT and CDR2 is YYREEE in the germline V gene (reference sequence). The CDR3 has 14 residues. V lost 0 bases and J 4 bases, leaving 7 bases between the germline ends.

The chain combines TRBV5-6 with TRBJ1-4; maybe TRBD1 (6 bases). Germline V gene lookup returns CDR1 SGHDT and CDR2 YYEEEE. V was trimmed by 1 base and J by 1 base, leaving 14 bases between them. This CDR3 spans 17 amino acids. The CDR3 protein is CASSLLTTGRTNEKLFF. As DNA, the CDR3 is TGTGCCAGCAGCTTGCTTACGACAGGACGAACTAATGAAAAACTGTTTTTT.

V is TRBV6-5 and J is TRBJ1-1; 7 nucleotides line up with TRBD1. The junction had 1 base not matched to a gene; V was cut back by 0 bases and J by 6 bases. This CDR3 comprises 13 residues. The germline CDR1 and CDR2 sequences are MNHEY and SVGAGI. The CDR3 here is CASSYSGGPEAFF. Here the CDR3 DNA reads TGTGCCAGCAGTTACTCAGGGGGCCCTGAAGCTTTCTTT.